Below are 4 T cell receptor beta chains sequenced from a single sample in a study of Graves' ophthalmopathy and Graves' hyperthyroidism. RNA transcripts were the template, and TCR beta CDR3 regions were amplified from them. An initial RT-PCR round employing HTBI primers preceded a second-round multiplex PCR. TCRdb re-called the multiplex PCR reads with MiXCR, one entry per CDR3 protein. The sample lists about 160,000 distinct CDR3 sequences; under 45% were seen once. The sequenced sample was peripheral blood. The source is a man aged 25-45 years with Graves' ophthalmopathy.

The chain is built from TRBV6-1 and TRBJ1-1, with a possible D match to TRBD1 (6 bases). Deletions cut 8 bases from V and 5 bases from J, with 15 bases between. CDR3 size: 13 residues. CDR1 MNHNS and CDR2 SASEGT come from the germline V gene. CDR3 DNA: TGTGCCAGCCTCGGACAGTCGAGGACTGAAGCTTTCTTT. Residues: CASLGQSRTEAFF.

This clonotype was seen many times. The rearrangement links TRBV15 to TRBJ2-7, with D uncertain. This CDR3 contains 14 residues. Trimming shortened V by 5 bases and J by 2 bases, and 13 bases separated the two germline ends. Per the germline V gene, CDR1 is LNHNV and CDR2 is YYDKDF (reference sequence). The CDR3 DNA follows: TGTGCCACCAGCCGTCAAACTCGTACCTACGAGCAGTACTTC. This encodes CATSRQTRTYEQYF. Together with reference TRBV15 and TRBJ2-7, the CDR3 gives the full variable domain: DAMVIQNPRYQVTQFGKPVTLSCSQTLNHNVMYWYQQKSSQAPKLLFHYYDKDFNNEADTPDNFQSRRPNTSFCFLDIRSPGLGDTAMYLCATSRQTRTYEQYFGPGTRLTVT.

This clonotype was counted ten times or more. The chain is built from TRBV12-3 or TRBV12-4 and TRBJ1-5; 10 positions agree with TRBD1. The CDR3 covers 16 residues. Unmatched junction bases numbered 10, after V lost 5 bases and J lost 6 bases. CDR3 DNA sequence: TGTGCCAGCAGTGGGAGACCCGGGACAGGGGTTCAGCCCCAGCATTTT. Translation: CASSGRPGTGVQPQHF.

There are many counts of this clonotype. The rearrangement links TRBV6-1 to TRBJ1-5; unclear D gene. The CDR3 is made up of 12 amino acids. With 3 bases removed from V and 6 bases from J, the gap between germline ends came to 6 bases. The germline V gene has CDR1 MNHNS and CDR2 SASEGT. CDR3 in amino acids: CASSDCLQPQHF. CDR3 sequence (DNA): TGTGCCAGCAGTGACTGTCTTCAGCCCCAGCATTTT.